What follows are 6 T cell receptor beta chains derived from one specimen sequenced in a study of shared clonotypes between healthy human individuals. The data were produced by immunoSEQ multiplex PCR, yet TCRdb's version contains in-frame clones alone and is incomplete. Found here are roughly 2.2 million clones, 90% to 95% of them singletons; the top ten hold about 0.39%. The sequencing input was naive CD4+ T cells from PBMCs. Indicated subset: CD45RA+ positively selected. The receptors were gathered from a man younger than 30 in good health. Some clones in this sample may be carry-over from other donors' samples.

This rearrangement joins TRBV6-6 to TRBJ1-5; D unresolved. The ends were cut back, 6 bases at V and 4 bases at J, with 4 bases in the middle. This CDR3 is built from 11 residues. Germline V gives CDR1 MNHNY, CDR2 SVGAGI (reference sequence). The DNA of the CDR3 is TGTGCCAGCAGATTAAATCAGCCCCAGCATTTT. Translated, it gives CASRLNQPQHF.

J is TRBJ2-1 and V is TRBV25-1; no reliable D call. V lost 1 base to trimming and J lost 9 bases, with 7 bases between them. Germline assignment: CDR1 MGHDK and CDR2 SYGVNS. The CDR3 runs to 12 residues. CDR3 nucleotides: TGTGCCAGCAGTGAATCTGTGATTGAGCAGTTCTTC. This codes for CASSESVIEQFF.

This clone was found once. This chain connects TRBV28 to TRBJ2-1; maybe TRBD2 (5 bases). This CDR3 region has 14 residues. V was shortened by 6 bases and J by 4 bases, with 13 bases between the two germline ends. The V gene's germline CDR1 is MDHEN and CDR2 SYDVKM. CDR3 coding DNA: TGTGCCAGCAGGAAGGGAGTTCAGTACAATGAGCAGTTCTTC. This sequence encodes CASRKGVQYNEQFF.

The CDR3 loop is CASSPLGTGGYGYTF. CDR3 sequence (DNA): TGTGCCAGCAGTCCTCTGGGGACAGGGGGCTATGGCTACACCTTC. This sequence joins TRBV25-1 and TRBJ1-2, with 11 positions matching TRBD1. Germline trimming cut 5 bases from V and 4 bases from J; bases unmatched to any gene: 6. The CDR3 consists of 15 residues. In germline, CDR1 is MGHDK, CDR2 SYGVNS.

This clone came up once. J is TRBJ2-5 and V is TRBV20-1; TRBD2 is a possible D gene (5 bases). Trimming took 4 bases from V and 5 from J, leaving 8 bases between them. Germline lookup yields CDR1 DFQATT and CDR2 SNEGSKA (reference sequence). The CDR3 has 11 amino acids. The CDR3 reads CSATLAETQYF. In DNA, the CDR3 is TGCAGTGCTACTCTAGCTGAGACCCAGTACTTC.

The rearrangement links TRBV28 to TRBJ2-7; the D is unclear. CDR3 length: 14 residues. CDR1 is MDHEN, CDR2 SYDVKM, per germline. The V and J ends lost 2 bases and 3 bases respectively, with 11 bases between them. Here the CDR3 DNA reads TGTGCCAGCAGTTTAAGGCCCGAGATCTACGAGCAGTACTTC. Translating gives CASSLRPEIYEQYF.